Below, one T cell receptor (beta chain) is given with its context. What it binds is not known. The entry originates in a study of cytomegalovirus exposure and HLA in healthy donors. General study findings and limits: As immune exposure information, only CMV serostatus was available. A later look showed TCR association rates differing by HLA locus, highest for DRB1 and lowest for HLA-C. Presence/absence analyses treated sequencing depth as roughly uniform across donors. When analyzed later, a missense DCLRE1C variant was found to be linked to TCR beta V- and J-gene trimming.

PCR employed 60 Vbeta and 13 Jbeta primers. Using immunoSEQ multiplex PCR, the repertoire was profiled, and TCRdb retains in-frame clones only, with some absent. In all, the sample yields about 53,000 clones. This CDR3 contains 15 residues. In germline, CDR1 is MRHNA, CDR2 SNTAGT. V lost 4 bases, J lost 5 bases, and 17 bases lay in between. The chain links TRBV6-4 to TRBJ1-2; TRBD1 is a possible D gene (6 bases). The sequenced material came from PBMCs. The receptor comes from a man aged 18 to 29 in good health and CMV-seropositive. In DNA form, the CDR3 reads TGTGCCAGCAGTGTTACCGGGACATCGGGTTATGGCTACACCTTC. Translating it yields CASSVTGTSGYGYTF.